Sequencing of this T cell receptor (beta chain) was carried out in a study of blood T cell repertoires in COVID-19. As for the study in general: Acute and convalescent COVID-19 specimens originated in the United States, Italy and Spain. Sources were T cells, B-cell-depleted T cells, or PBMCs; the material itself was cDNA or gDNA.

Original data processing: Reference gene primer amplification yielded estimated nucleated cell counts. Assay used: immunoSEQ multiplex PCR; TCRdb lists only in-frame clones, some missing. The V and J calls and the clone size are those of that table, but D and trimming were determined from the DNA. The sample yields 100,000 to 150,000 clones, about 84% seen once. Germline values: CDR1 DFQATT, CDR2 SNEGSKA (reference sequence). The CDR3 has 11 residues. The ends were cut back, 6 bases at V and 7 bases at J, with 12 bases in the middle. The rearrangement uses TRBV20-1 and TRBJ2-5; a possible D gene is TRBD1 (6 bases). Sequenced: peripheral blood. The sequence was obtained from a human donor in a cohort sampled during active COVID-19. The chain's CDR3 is CSARDTGTQYF. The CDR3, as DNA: TGCAGTGCAAGGGACACCGGGACCCAGTACTTC.